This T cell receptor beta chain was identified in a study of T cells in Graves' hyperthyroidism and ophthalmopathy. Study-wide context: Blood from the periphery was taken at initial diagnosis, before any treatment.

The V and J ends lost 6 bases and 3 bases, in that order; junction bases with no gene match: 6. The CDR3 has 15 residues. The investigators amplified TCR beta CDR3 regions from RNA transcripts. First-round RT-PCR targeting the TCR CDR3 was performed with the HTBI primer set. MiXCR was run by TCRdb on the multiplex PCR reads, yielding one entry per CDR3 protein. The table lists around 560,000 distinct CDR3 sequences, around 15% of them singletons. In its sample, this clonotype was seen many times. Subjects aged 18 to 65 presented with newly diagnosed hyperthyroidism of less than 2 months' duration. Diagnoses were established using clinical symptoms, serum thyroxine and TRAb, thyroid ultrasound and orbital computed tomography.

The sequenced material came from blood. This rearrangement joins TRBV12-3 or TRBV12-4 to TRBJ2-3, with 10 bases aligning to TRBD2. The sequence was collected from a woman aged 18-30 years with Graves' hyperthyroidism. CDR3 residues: CASSILAGKTDTQYF. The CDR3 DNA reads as TGTGCCAGCAGCATACTAGCGGGGAAAACAGATACGCAGTATTTT.